This entry is about one T cell receptor beta chain. Its specificity is not known. Repertoires were generated with immunoSEQ multiplex PCR, while TCRdb's copy carries only in-frame clones and drops some. This table holds roughly 2.6 million clones, 85% to 95% found once. Recent acute infections and vaccinations were absent in the healthy HIV-negative adult donors. This sample is drawn from a study of shared clonotypes between healthy human individuals. Overall study results and limits: Generation of non-shared clonotypes was less probable than generation of clonotypes shared by all four donors. Among donors, sharing of clonotypes was expected to be affected by sequencing depth.

Trimming stripped 5 bases from V and 7 bases from J, with 24 bases between. The CDR3 spans 17 residues. The germline CDR1 and CDR2 sequences are SGHAT and FQNNGV. Sequenced input: naive CD4+ T cells sorted from blood. Indicated subset: CD45RA+ positively selected. This TCR derives from a young man in good health. V is TRBV11-2 and J is TRBJ2-1; D could derive from TRBD1 or TRBD2 (5 bases each). The CDR3 bases are TGTGCCAGCAGCGATCCGGTAAGGGACCAGGTGAGGAATGAGCAGTTCTTC. This sequence encodes CASSDPVRDQVRNEQFF.